These T cell receptor beta chains were read from a single sample in a study of cytomegalovirus exposure and HLA in healthy donors. This table comes from immunoSEQ multiplex PCR, and its TCRdb copy is limited to in-frame clones, with some not included. The repertoire consists of under 150,000 clones, with around two thirds occurring once and the leading ten covering 8.5% to 9.5%. What was sequenced was PBMCs. Every receptor here comes from a woman in her thirties or forties in good health and CMV-seropositive. Both conserved end residues are part of each CDR3. A D gene is named only where the DNA matches it firmly. Clone size is not always given. Where it is, it says once, few, many or a class for expanded clones.

size	D	J	V	length	DNA	CDR3
-	TRBD1	TRBJ2-5	TRBV28	17	TGTGCCAGCAGCCGAATGAGAGGGGGCTTTGGACAAGAGACCCAGTACTTC	CASSRMRGGFGQETQYF
once	-	TRBJ2-3	TRBV6-4	13	TGTGCCAGCAGTGTATCCTACACAGATACGCAGTATTTT	CASSVSYTDTQYF
-	-	TRBJ2-7	TRBV9	14	TGTGCCAGCAGCGTAGAGGGGACATCCTACGAGCAGTACTTC	CASSVEGTSYEQYF
-	-	TRBJ2-7	TRBV29-1	12	TGCAGCGTTGAAGATCAGAATTACGAGCAGTACTTC	CSVEDQNYEQYF
-	TRBD2	TRBJ2-7	TRBV19	15	TGTGCCAGTAGTATAGGACTAGCGGGAGGAGGTGCGCAGTACTTC	CASSIGLAGGGAQYF
-	TRBD2	TRBJ2-2	TRBV10-3	18	TGTGCCATCAGTGAAGGGGTAGCGGGAGCATCGAACACCGGGGAGCTGTTTTTT	CAISEGVAGASNTGELFF
few	-	TRBJ2-7	TRBV19	15	TGTGCCAGTAGTATTCGCAGGGGGGTTTTCTACGAGCAGTACTTC	CASSIRRGVFYEQYF
-	-	TRBJ1-4	TRBV6-5	16	TGTGCCAGCAGTTCGACAGGCATTGGGGGCCAAGGAAAACTGTTTTTT	CASSSTGIGGQGKLFF
-	-	TRBJ1-1	TRBV29-1	14	TGCAGCGTCGCGGAGGGAGGTCGTTACACTGAAGCTTTCTTT	CSVAEGGRYTEAFF
-	TRBD1	TRBJ1-2	TRBV5-4	16	TGTGCCAGCAGCCCGGAGGGTGGCAGGGGGCGCAAAGGCTACACCTTC	CASSPEGGRGRKGYTF
-	-	TRBJ1-1	TRBV5-4	17	TGTGCCAGCAGCCAAGATGTAAGCGGGACGGTAAACACTGAAGCTTTCTTT	CASSQDVSGTVNTEAFF
-	TRBD2	TRBJ2-7	TRBV28	16	TGTGCCAGCAGTTTTCGACTAGCGGACCCAGAGTACGAGCAGTACTTC	CASSFRLADPEYEQYF
-	TRBD1	TRBJ2-5	TRBV28	14	TGTGCCAGCAGTCCACAGGGGGGTCAAGAGACCCAGTACTTC	CASSPQGGQETQYF
-	TRBD1	TRBJ1-2	TRBV2	15	TGTGCCAGCAGTGAAGGTCTACAGGGGCCCTGGGGCTACACCTTC	CASSEGLQGPWGYTF
-	-	TRBJ2-7	TRBV28	17	TGTGCCAGCAGTCCTCAATCGCAGGGGCAGACCTCCTACGAGCAGTACTTC	CASSPQSQGQTSYEQYF
-	-	TRBJ1-1	TRBV4-1	13	TGCGCCAGCAGTCCTACGGGGTTGACTGAAGCTTTCTTT	CASSPTGLTEAFF
-	TRBD1	TRBJ2-6	TRBV28	20	TGTGCCAGCAGTTTATGTAACGAGGGACAGGGTGTTGGTGGGGCCAACGTCCTGACTTTC	CASSLCNEGQGVGGANVLTF
-	TRBD1	TRBJ1-1	TRBV2	13	TGTGCCAGCAGAACCAACCGGGACAGTGAAGCTTTCTTT	CASRTNRDSEAFF
-	-	TRBJ2-1	TRBV20-1	11	TGCAGTGCTGACAGTTTCAATGAGCAGTTCTTC	CSADSFNEQFF
-	TRBD1	TRBJ1-1	TRBV5-1	14	TGCGCCAGCAGCTTTTCACAGGGGGACACTGAAGCTTTCTTT	CASSFSQGDTEAFF
-	TRBD2	TRBJ2-2	TRBV27	17	TGTGCCAGCAGTTCCCCCCTAGCGGGAGAAATGGCCGGGGAGCTGTTTTTT	CASSSPLAGEMAGELFF
-	TRBD2	TRBJ2-1	TRBV6-6	14	TGTGCGGCGACCCATAGCGGGAAGGGCAATGAGCAGTTCTTC	CAATHSGKGNEQFF
-	-	TRBJ2-2	TRBV11-2	16	TGTGCCAGCAGCTTAGGGGTCCGGGCGAACACCGGGGAGCTGTTTTTT	CASSLGVRANTGELFF
-	TRBD2	TRBJ2-2	TRBV7-7	17	TGTGCTAGCAGCTTACAACTAGCGGGACTAAACACCGGGGAGCTGTTTTTT	CASSLQLAGLNTGELFF
few	-	TRBJ1-2	TRBV30	13	TGTGCCTGGACCCCGTCAGGGGATGTCGGCTACACCTTC	CAWTPSGDVGYTF
few	TRBD1	TRBJ1-1	TRBV11-2	13	TGTGCCAGCAGCTTAGAGCAGGGGGCTGAAGCTTTCTTT	CASSLEQGAEAFF
-	-	TRBJ1-3	TRBV30	15	TGTGCCTGGAGTCCCTTCGGACTAACTGGAAACACCATATATTTT	CAWSPFGLTGNTIYF
-	-	TRBJ1-5	TRBV11-3	16	TGTGCCAGCAGCTTAAACATTTGGCAGAGCAATCAGCCCCAGCATTTT	CASSLNIWQSNQPQHF
-	TRBD1	TRBJ2-7	TRBV30	13	TGTGCCTGGAGTCTTACAGGGGTGAGTGAGCAGTACTTC	CAWSLTGVSEQYF
-	-	TRBJ1-6	TRBV6-6	15	TGTGCCAGCAGTTACGGCCAGGGGAATAATTCACCCCTCCACTTT	CASSYGQGNNSPLHF
few	-	TRBJ2-3	TRBV27	15	TGTGCCAGCAGTTCAGGGGTCACTAGCACAGATACGCAGTATTTT	CASSSGVTSTDTQYF
-	TRBD1	TRBJ2-7	TRBV4-3	17	TGCGCCAGCAGCCAAGAACAGGGGGGATTCCAAACCTACGAGCAGTACTTC	CASSQEQGGFQTYEQYF
once	-	TRBJ1-5	TRBV19	14	TGTGCCAGTAGTATGAGGGGGACCAATCAGCCCCAGCATTTT	CASSMRGTNQPQHF
-	-	TRBJ2-1	TRBV4-1	14	TGCGCCAGCAGCCAAGTCCGGGGTTACAATGAGCAGTTCTTC	CASSQVRGYNEQFF
-	TRBD1	TRBJ1-1	TRBV18	14	TGTGCCAGCTCATTACAGGGGCAGAACACTGAAGCTTTCTTT	CASSLQGQNTEAFF